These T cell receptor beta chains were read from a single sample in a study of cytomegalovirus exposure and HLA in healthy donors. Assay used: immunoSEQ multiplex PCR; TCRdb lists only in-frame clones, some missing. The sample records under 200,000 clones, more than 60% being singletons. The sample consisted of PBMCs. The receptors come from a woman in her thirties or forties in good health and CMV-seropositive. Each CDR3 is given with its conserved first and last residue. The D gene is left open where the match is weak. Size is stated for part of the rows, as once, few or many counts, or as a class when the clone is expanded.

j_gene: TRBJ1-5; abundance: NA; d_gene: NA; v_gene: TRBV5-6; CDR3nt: TGTGCCAGCAGCTTGGGTCCGGACAGAAATCAGCCCCAGCATTTT; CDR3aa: CASSLGPDRNQPQHF
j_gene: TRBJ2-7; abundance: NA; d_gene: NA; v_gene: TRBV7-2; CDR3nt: TGTGCCAGCAGCTTAGTGAGCTCCGTCGACTACGAGCAGTACTTC; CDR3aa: CASSLVSSVDYEQYF
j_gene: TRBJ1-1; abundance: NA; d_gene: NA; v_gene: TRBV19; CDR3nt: TGTGCCAGTAGTATCCGGGCTATGGGACAGAACACTGAAGCTTTCTTT; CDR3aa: CASSIRAMGQNTEAFF
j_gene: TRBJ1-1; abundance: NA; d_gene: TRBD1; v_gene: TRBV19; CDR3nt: TGTGCCAGTAGTAACACGGGACAGGGGTACACTGAAGCTTTCTTT; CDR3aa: CASSNTGQGYTEAFF
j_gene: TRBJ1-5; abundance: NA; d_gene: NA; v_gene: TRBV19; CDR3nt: TGTGCCAGTAGTATTGACAGCAGCAATCAGCCCCAGCATTTT; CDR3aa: CASSIDSSNQPQHF
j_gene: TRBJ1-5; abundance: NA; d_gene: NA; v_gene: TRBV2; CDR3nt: TGTGCCAGTTCCCGGGACATACTCGATCAGCCCCAGCATTTT; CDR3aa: CASSRDILDQPQHF
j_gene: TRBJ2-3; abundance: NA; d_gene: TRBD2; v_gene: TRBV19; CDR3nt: TGTGCCAGTAGGGGACTAGCGGGGTCAGATACGCAGTATTTT; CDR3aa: CASRGLAGSDTQYF
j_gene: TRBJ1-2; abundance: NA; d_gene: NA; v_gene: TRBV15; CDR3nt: TGTGCCACCAGCAGAGTGAGGGATCCCCCCTATGGCTACACCTTC; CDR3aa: CATSRVRDPPYGYTF
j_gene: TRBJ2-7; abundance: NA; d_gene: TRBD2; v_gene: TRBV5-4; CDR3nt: TGTGCCAGCAGCCCCGGGCCCCTGCGGGGGGGGAACGAGCAGTACTTC; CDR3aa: CASSPGPLRGGNEQYF
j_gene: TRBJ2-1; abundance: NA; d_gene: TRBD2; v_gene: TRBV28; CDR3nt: TGTGCCAGCAGTTTAGGGACTAGCGGGATCTACAATGAGCAGTTCTTC; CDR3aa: CASSLGTSGIYNEQFF
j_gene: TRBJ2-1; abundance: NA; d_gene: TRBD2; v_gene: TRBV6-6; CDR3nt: TGTGCCAGCAGTTTGGCTAGCGGGGGCTACAATGAGCAGTTCTTC; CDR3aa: CASSLASGGYNEQFF
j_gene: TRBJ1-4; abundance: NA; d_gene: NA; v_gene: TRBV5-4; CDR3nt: TGTGCCAGCAGCTTTATTGGCAGCGGCGAAATCGTCACTTTT; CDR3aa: CASSFIGSGEIVTF
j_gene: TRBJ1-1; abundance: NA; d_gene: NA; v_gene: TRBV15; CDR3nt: TGTGCCACGTCGACAGAAACAGGGATCGGCACTGAAGCTTTCTTT; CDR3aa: CATSTETGIGTEAFF
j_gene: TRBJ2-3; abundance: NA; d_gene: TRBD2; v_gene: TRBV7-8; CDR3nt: TGTGCCAGCAGCACCCTTACGGGGGGGATTAAGACGGATACGCAGTATTTT; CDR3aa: CASSTLTGGIKTDTQYF
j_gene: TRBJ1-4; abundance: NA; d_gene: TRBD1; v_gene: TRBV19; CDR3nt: TGTGCCAGTAGTATCCGACAGGGAGATGAAAAACTGTTTTTT; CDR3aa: CASSIRQGDEKLFF
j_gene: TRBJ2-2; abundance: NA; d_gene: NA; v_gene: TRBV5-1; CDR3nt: TGCGCCAGCAGCTTTAGACAGTCTGACACCGGGGAGCTGTTTTTT; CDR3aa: CASSFRQSDTGELFF
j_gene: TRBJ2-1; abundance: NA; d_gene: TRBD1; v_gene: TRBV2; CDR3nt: TGTGCCAGCAGTAGCGACAGGGGCTCCTACAATGAGCAGTTCTTC; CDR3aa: CASSSDRGSYNEQFF
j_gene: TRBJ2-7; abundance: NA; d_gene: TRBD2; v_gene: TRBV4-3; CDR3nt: TGCGCCAGCAGCCAAGAAGAGCGGGGGGGTTACAAGCAGTACTTC; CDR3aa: CASSQEERGGYKQYF
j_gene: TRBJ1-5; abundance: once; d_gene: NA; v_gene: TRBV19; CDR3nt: TGTGCCAGTAGTGTCGGAGTCAATCAGCCCCAGCATTTT; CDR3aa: CASSVGVNQPQHF
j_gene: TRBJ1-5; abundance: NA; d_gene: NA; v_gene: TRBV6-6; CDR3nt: TGTGCCAGCAGTCCGGGTCAGCCCCAGCATTTT; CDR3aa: CASSPGQPQHF
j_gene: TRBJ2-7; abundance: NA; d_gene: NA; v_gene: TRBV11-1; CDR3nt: TGTGCCAGCAGCTTGAGGCGCGGTCCCTACGAGCAGTACTTC; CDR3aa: CASSLRRGPYEQYF
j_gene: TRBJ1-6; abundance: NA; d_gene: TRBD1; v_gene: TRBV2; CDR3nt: TGTGCCAGCAGTGGGCGGCCTACAGGGGATAATTCACCCCTCCACTTT; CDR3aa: CASSGRPTGDNSPLHF
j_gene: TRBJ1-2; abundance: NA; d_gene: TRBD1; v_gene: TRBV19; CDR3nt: TGTGCCAGTACCAAGTTGGGACAGGTCGGGTATGGCTACACCTTC; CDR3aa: CASTKLGQVGYGYTF
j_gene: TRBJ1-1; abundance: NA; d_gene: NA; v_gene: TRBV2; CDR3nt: TGTGCCAGCAGGGAGACTGAAGCTTTCTTT; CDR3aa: CASRETEAFF
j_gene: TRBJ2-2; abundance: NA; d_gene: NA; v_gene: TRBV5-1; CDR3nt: TGCGCCAGCAGCTTTTGGGGGCCGGAGACCGGGGAGCTGTTTTTT; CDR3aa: CASSFWGPETGELFF
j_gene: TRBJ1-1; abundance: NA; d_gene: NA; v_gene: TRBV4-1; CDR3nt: TGCGCCAGCAGCGACACAGGGTTGGGGAACACTGAAGCTTTCTTT; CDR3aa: CASSDTGLGNTEAFF
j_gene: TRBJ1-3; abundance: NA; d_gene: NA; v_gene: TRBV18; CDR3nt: TGTGCCAGCTCACCACCTTTCAGTCCTGGAAACACCATATATTTT; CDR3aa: CASSPPFSPGNTIYF
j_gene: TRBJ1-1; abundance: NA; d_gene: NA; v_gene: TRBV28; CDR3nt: TGTGCCAGTAACTCAGGGGTCCGCACTGAAGCTTTCTTT; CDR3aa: CASNSGVRTEAFF